One and the same sample provided the 4 T cell receptor beta chains below, sequenced in a study of early T cells in non-severe SARS-CoV-2 infection. TCRdb fed the 5' RACE reads into MiXCR, producing one record per CDR3 protein. The table shows 85,000 to 100,000 distinct CDR3 sequences, with 11% occurring only once. Sequencing was performed on whole blood, taken at baseline. The receptors derive from an adult who was a healthcare worker with PCR-confirmed SARS-CoV-2 infection or an uninfected control (not recorded which).

This chain joins TRBV4-2 and TRBJ2-5; D may be TRBD1 (6 bases). CDR3 length: 17 amino acids. Germline CDR1 is LGHNA and CDR2 is YNFKEQ. The V end was cut by 0 bases, the J end by 4 bases, with 18 bases between. CDR3 coding DNA: TGTGCCAGCAGCCAAGATCTGGCAGGGGAGCTTGGAGAGACCCAGTACTTC. Its translation: CASSQDLAGELGETQYF.

Comments on this clonotype: This is likely a read error, given that the CDR3 carries no conserved phenylalanine or tryptophan at its end. CDR3: CSARLAGGSTDTQYS. The CDR3 nucleotides are TGCAGCGCCCGACTAGCGGGGGGTAGCACAGATACGCAGTATTCT. V and J are TRBV29-1 and TRBJ2-3; TRBD2 agrees at 13 bases. The trim removed 7 bases at V and 0 bases at J, leaving 4 bases unmatched. Germline CDR1 reads SQVTM; CDR2 reads ANQGSEA. The CDR3 is 15 residues long.

The genes are TRBV12-3 or TRBV12-4 and TRBJ2-1; TRBD1 aligns across 11 bases. This CDR3 has 15 amino acids. The V and J ends lost 6 bases and 6 bases, in that order; junction bases with no gene match: 7. The CDR3 sequence: CASRATGTGGNEQFF. The CDR3 region has the DNA TGTGCCAGCAGGGCAACCGGGACAGGGGGCAATGAGCAGTTCTTC.

As concerns this clonotype: A single base separates this from a much larger clone, so it may be a read error. The final CDR3 position lacks the conserved phenylalanine or tryptophan, pointing to a likely read error. CDR3 DNA: TGTGCCAGCAGTTACGGGCAGTTTAATGAAAAACTGTTTTCT. Residues: CASSYGQFNEKLFS. The chain carries TRBV6-5 and TRBJ1-4; no firm D call. Germline V gene sequence: CDR1 MNHEY, CDR2 SVGAGI. Trimming pared 2 bases from V and 4 bases from J, leaving 8 bases between. The CDR3 is made up of 14 amino acids.